This T cell receptor beta chain comes out of a study of T cell changes during pregnancy in multiple sclerosis. Repertoires were generated with immunoSEQ multiplex PCR, while TCRdb's copy carries only in-frame clones and drops some. The sample carries 14,000 or so clones, more than 85% recorded once. Germline CDR1 reads SGHTA; CDR2 reads FQGTGA. Trimming took 4 bases from V and 0 from J, leaving 12 bases between them. The CDR3 has 15 residues. The sequenced sample was peripheral blood, obtained in the second trimester of pregnancy. The chain has TRBV7-3 and TRBJ1-1; the D gene is possibly TRBD1 (5 bases). This TCR came from a female donor in good health, enrolled as a control in a pregnancy study. The CDR3 bases are TGTGCCAGCAGCTCCGACAGCAATATGAACACTGAAGCTTTCTTT. This encodes CASSSDSNMNTEAFF.